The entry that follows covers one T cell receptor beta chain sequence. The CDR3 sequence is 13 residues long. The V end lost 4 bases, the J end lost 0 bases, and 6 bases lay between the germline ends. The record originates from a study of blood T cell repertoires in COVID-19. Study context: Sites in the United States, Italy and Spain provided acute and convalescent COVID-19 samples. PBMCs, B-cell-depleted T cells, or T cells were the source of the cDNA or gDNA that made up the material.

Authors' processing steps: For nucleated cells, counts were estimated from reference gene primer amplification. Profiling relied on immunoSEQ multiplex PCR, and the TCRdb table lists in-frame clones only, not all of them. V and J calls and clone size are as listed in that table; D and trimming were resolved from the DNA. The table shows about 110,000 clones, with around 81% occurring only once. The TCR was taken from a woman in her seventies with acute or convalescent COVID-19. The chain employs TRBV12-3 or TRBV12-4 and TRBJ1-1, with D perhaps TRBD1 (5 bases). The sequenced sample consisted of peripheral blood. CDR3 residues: CASSWGLNTEAFF. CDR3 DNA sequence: TGTGCCAGCAGTTGGGGCCTGAACACTGAAGCTTTCTTT.